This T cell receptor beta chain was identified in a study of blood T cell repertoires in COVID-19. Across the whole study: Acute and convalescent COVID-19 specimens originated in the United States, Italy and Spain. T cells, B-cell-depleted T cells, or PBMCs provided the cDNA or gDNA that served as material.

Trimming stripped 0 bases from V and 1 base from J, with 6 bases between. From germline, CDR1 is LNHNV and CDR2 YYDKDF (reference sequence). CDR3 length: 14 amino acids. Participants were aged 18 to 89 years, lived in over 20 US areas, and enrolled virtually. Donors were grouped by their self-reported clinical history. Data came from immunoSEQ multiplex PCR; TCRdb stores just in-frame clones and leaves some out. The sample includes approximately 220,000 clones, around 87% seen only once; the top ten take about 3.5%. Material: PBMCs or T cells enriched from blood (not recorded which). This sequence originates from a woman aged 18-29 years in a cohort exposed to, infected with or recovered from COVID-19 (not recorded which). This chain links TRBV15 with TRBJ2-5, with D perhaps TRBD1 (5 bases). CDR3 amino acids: CATSRDQGQETQYF. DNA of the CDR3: TGTGCCACCAGCAGAGATCAGGGCCAAGAGACCCAGTACTTC.